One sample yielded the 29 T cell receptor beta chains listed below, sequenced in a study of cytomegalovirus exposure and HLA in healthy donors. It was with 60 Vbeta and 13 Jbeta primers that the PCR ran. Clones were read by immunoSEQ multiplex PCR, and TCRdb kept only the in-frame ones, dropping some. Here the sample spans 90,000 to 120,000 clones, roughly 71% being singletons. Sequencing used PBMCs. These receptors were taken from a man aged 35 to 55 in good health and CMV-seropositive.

CDR3: CASSPAGTESYGYTF. DNA of the CDR3: TGTGCCAGCAGTCCCGCCGGGACAGAGAGCTATGGCTACACCTTC. This sequence joins TRBV6-5 and TRBJ1-2; 7 bases fit TRBD1. The V gene's germline CDR1 is MNHEY and CDR2 SVGAGI. The CDR3 is 15 residues long. The ends lost 5 bases at V and 4 bases at J; junction bases unmatched: 10.

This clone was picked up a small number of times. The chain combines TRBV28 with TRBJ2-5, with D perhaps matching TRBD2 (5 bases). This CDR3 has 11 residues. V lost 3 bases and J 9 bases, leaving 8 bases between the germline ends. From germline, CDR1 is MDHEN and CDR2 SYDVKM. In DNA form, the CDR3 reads TGTGCCAGCAGTTTTCTGGAGGCCCAGTACTTC. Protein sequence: CASSFLEAQYF.

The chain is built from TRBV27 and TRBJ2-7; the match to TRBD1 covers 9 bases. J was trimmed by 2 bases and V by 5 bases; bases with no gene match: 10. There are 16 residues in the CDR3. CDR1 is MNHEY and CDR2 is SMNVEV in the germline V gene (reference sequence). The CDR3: CASSRGQGPVTYEQYF. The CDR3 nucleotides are TGTGCCAGCAGTCGTGGACAGGGGCCCGTAACCTACGAGCAGTACTTC.

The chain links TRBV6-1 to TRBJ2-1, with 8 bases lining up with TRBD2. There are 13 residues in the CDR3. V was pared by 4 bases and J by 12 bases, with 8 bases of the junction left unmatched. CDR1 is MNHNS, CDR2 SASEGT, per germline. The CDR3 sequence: CASSGVGLAAQFF. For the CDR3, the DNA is TGTGCCAGCAGTGGGGTAGGACTAGCAGCGCAGTTCTTC.

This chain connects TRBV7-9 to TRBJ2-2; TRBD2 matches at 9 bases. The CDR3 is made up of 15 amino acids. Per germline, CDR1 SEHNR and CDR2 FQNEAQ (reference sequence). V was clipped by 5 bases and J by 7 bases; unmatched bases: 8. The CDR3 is CASSPPRRGGGELFF. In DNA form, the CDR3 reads TGTGCCAGCAGCCCCCCACGGCGGGGGGGCGGGGAGCTGTTTTTT.

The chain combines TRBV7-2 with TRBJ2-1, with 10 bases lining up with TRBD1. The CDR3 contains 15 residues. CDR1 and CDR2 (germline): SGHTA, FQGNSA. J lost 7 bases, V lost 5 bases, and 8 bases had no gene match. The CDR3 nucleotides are TGTGCCAGCAGCCGTCCGGGACAGGGGAGGAATGAGCAGTTCTTC. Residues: CASSRPGQGRNEQFF.

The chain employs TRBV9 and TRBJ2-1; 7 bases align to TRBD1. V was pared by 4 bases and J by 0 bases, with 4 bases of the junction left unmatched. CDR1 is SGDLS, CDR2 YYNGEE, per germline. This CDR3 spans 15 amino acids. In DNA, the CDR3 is TGTGCCAGCAGCCTGTCAGGGGGCTCCTACAATGAGCAGTTCTTC. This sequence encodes CASSLSGGSYNEQFF. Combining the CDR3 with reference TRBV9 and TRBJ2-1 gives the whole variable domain DSGVTQTPKHLITATGQRVTLRCSPRSGDLSVYWYQQSLDQGLQFLIQYYNGEERAKGNILERFSAQQFPDLHSELNLSSLELGDSALYFCASSLSGGSYNEQFFGPGTRLTVL.

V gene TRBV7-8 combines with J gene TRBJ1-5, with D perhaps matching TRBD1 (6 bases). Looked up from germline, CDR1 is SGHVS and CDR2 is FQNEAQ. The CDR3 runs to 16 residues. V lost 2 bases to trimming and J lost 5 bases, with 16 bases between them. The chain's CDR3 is CASSLRDTGLHQPQHF. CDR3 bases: TGTGCCAGCAGCTTAAGGGACACAGGGCTTCATCAGCCCCAGCATTTT.

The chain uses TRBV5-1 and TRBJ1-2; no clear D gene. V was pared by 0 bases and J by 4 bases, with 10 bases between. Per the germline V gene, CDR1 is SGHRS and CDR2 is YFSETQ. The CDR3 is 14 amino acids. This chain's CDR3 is CASSLAGTAYGYTF. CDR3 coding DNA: TGCGCCAGCAGCTTGGCCGGTACAGCCTATGGCTACACCTTC.

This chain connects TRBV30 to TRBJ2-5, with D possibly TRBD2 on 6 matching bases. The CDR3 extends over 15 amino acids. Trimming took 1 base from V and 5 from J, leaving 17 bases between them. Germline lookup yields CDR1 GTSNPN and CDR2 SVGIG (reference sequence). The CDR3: CAWSALSGVGETQYF. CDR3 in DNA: TGTGCCTGGAGTGCCCTCTCGGGAGTCGGTGAGACCCAGTACTTC.

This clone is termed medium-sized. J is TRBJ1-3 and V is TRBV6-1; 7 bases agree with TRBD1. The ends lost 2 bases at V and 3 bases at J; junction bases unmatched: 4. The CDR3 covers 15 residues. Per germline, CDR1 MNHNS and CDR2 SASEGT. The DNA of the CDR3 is TGTGCCAGCAGTGAACAGGGGGGAGGTGGAAACACCATATATTTT. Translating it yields CASSEQGGGGNTIYF.

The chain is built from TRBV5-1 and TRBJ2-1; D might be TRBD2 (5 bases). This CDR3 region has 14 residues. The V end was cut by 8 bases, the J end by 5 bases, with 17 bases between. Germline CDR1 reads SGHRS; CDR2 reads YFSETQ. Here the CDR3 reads CASKEVGIHNEQFF. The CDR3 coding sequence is TGCGCCAGTAAAGAAGTCGGGATCCACAATGAGCAGTTCTTC.

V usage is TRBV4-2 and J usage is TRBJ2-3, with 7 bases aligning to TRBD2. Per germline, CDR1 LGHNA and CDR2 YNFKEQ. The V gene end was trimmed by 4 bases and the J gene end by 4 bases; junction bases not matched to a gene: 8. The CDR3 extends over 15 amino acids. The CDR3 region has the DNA TGTGCCAGCAGCCCTACTAGCGAATCAGCAGATACGCAGTATTTT. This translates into CASSPTSESADTQYF.

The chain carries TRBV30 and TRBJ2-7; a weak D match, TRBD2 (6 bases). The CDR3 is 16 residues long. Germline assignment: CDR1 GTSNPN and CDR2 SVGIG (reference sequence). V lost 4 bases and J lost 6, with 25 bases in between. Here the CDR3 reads CAWKAGRETDLCEQYV. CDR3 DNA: TGTGCCTGGAAAGCAGGACGGGAGACCGACCTATGCGAGCAGTACGTC.

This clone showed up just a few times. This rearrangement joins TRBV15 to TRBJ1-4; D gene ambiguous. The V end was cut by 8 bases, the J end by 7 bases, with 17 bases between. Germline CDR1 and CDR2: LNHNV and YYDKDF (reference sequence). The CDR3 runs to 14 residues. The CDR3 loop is CATAKRGSSEKLFF. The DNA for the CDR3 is TGTGCCACCGCAAAGCGGGGTAGCAGTGAAAAACTGTTTTTT. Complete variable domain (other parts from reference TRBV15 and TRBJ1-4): DAMVIQNPRYQVTQFGKPVTLSCSQTLNHNVMYWYQQKSSQAPKLLFHYYDKDFNNEADTPDNFQSRRPNTSFCFLDIRSPGLGDTAMYLCATAKRGSSEKLFFGSGTQLSVL.

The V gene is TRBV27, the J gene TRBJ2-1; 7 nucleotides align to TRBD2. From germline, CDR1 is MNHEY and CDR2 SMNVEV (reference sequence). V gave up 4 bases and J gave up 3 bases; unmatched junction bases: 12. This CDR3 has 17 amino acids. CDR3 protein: CASSSYLDGLVYNEQFF. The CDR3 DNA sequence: TGTGCCAGCAGTTCATACCTCGACGGACTAGTCTACAATGAGCAGTTCTTC.

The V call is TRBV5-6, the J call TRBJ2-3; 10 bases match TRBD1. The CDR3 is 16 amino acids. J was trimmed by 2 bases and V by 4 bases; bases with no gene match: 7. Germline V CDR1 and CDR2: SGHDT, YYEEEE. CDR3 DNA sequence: TGTGCCAGCAGCGCTGGACAGGGGGTTTTCACAGATACGCAGTATTTT. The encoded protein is CASSAGQGVFTDTQYF.

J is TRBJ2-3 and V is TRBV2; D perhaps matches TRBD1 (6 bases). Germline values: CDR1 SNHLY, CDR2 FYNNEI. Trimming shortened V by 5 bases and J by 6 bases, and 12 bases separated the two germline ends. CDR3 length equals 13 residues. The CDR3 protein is CASSTPQGDTQYF. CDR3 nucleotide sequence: TGTGCCAGCAGTACCCCTCAGGGGGATACGCAGTATTTT. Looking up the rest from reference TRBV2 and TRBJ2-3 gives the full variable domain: EPEVTQTPSHQVTQMGQEVILRCVPISNHLYFYWYRQILGQKVEFLVSFYNNEISEKSEIFDDQFSVERPDGSNFTLKIRSTKLEDSAMYFCASSTPQGDTQYFGPGTRLTVL.

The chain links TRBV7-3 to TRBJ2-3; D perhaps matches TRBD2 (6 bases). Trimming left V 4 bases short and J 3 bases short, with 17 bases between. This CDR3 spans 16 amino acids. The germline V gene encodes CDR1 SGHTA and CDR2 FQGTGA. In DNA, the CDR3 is TGTGCCAGCAGCTGGGGAACTAGCAGTATGACAGATACGCAGTATTTT. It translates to CASSWGTSSMTDTQYF.

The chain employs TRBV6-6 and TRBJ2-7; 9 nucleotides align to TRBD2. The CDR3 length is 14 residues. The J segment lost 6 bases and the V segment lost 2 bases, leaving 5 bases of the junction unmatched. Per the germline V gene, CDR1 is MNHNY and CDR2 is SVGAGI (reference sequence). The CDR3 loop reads CASSYRGLATEQYV. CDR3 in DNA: TGTGCCAGCAGTTACAGAGGACTAGCGACCGAGCAGTACGTC.

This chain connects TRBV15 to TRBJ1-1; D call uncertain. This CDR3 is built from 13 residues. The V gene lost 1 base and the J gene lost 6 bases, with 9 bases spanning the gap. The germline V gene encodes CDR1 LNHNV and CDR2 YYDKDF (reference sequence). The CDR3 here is CATSRGGPPEAFF. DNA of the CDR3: TGTGCCACCAGCAGAGGTGGGCCACCTGAAGCTTTCTTT.

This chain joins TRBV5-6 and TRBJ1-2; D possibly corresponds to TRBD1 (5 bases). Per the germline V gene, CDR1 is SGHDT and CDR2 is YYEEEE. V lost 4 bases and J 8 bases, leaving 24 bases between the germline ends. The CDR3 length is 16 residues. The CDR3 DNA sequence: TGTGCCAGCAGCACCACCGACAGTTACCCGGCGGACGGCTACACCTTC. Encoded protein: CASSTTDSYPADGYTF.

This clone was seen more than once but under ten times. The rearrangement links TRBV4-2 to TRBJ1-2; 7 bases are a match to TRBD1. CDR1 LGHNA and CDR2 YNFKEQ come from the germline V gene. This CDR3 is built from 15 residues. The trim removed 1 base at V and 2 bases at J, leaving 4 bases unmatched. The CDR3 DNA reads TGTGCCAGCAGCCAAGGACAGGGACCGAACTATGGCTACACCTTC. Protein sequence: CASSQGQGPNYGYTF.

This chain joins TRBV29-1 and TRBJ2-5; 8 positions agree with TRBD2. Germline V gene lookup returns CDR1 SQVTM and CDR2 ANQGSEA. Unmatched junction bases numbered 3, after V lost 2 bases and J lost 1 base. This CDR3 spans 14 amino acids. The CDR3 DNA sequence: TGCAGCGTTGAACTAGCGGGCCTCCAAGAGACCCAGTACTTC. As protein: CSVELAGLQETQYF.

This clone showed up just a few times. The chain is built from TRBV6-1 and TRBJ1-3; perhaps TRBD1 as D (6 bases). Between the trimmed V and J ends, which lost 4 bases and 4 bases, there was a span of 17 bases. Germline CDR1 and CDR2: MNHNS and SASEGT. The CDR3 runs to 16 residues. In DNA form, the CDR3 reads TGTGCCAGCAGTGGCCTACAGGGAATATCGGGAAACACCATATATTTT. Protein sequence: CASSGLQGISGNTIYF.

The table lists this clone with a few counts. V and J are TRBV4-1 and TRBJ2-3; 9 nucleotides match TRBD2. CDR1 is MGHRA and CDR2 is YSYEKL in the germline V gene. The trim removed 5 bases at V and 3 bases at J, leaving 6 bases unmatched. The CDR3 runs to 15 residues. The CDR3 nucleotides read TGCGCCAGCAGCATTCGGACTAGCGATACAGATACGCAGTATTTT. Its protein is CASSIRTSDTDTQYF.

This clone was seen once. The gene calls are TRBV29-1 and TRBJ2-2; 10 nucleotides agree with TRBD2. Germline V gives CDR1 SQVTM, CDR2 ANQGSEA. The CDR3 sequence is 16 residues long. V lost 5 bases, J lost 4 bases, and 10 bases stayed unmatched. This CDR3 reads CSVQPGLAHFTGELFF. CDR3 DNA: TGCAGCGTTCAACCGGGACTAGCGCATTTCACCGGGGAGCTGTTTTTT.

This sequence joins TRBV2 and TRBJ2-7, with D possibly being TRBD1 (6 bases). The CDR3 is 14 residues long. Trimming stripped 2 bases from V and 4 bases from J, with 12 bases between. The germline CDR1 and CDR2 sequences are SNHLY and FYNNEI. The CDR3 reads CASSEKGTIYEQYF. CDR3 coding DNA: TGTGCCAGCAGTGAAAAAGGGACAATTTACGAGCAGTACTTC.

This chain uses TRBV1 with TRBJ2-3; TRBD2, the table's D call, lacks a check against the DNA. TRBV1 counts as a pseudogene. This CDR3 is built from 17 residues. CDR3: CTSSQDGTGGEPSTQYF. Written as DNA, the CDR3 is TGCACCAGCAGCCAAGATGGAACGGGAGGGGAGCCTAGTACGCAGTATTTT.